This TCR beta chain was obtained from a study of blood T cell repertoires in COVID-19. About the study: Acute and convalescent COVID-19 samples came from the United States, Italy and Spain. Sources were T cells, B-cell-depleted T cells, or PBMCs; the material itself was cDNA or gDNA.

Original methodology: Amplification from reference gene primers served as the basis for estimated nucleated cell counts. The assay was immunoSEQ multiplex PCR, and TCRdb's table has in-frame clones only and misses some. That table gives V, J and clone size, and the DNA gave D and trimming. This table holds some 45,000 clones, almost 85% found once. After removal of 7 bases from V and 5 bases from J, the junction contained 10 bases not matched to a gene. CDR1 is SGHRS, CDR2 YFSETQ, per germline. The CDR3 length is 14 residues. The sample taken for sequencing was peripheral blood. V is TRBV5-1 and J is TRBJ2-7, with 9 bases matching TRBD1. This receptor was taken from a human donor in a cohort sampled during active COVID-19. Here the CDR3 reads CASRYRDRVNEQYF. The DNA of the CDR3 is TGCGCCAGCCGGTACCGGGACAGGGTGAACGAGCAGTACTTC.